This T cell receptor beta chain is from a study of lymphopenia after photon versus proton radiotherapy. Study-level points and caveats: After the lymphocyte nadir, photon-treated repertoires showed oligoclonal expansion, especially of CD8+ Temra cells. Larger post-nadir TCR diversity loss correlated inversely with survival in deceased patients.

Germline CDR1 and CDR2: KGHSH and LQKENI. CDR3 length: 15 residues. V lost 3 bases and J lost 3, with 15 bases in between. This clone was observed a few times. What it binds is not known. Profiled with immunoSEQ multiplex PCR; TCRdb holds only in-frame clones, not every one. The table records approximately 7,500 clones, about 85% of them present only once. The chain recombines TRBV18 with TRBJ2-7; a possible D gene is TRBD1 (6 bases). The receptor comes from a woman aged 70-85 years with pancreatic cancer. The sequencing here drew on peripheral blood, taken from a patient treated with photon-based radiotherapy. The CDR3 DNA sequence: TGTGCCAGCTCACCTAAGCGGACAGCACACTACGAGCAGTACTTC. It translates to CASSPKRTAHYEQYF.